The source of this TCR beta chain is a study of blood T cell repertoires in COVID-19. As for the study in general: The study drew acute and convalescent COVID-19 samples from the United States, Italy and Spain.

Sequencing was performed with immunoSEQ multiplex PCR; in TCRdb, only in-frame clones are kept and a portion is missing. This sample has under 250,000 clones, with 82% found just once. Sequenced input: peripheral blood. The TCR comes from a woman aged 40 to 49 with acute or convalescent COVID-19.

Here the CDR3 reads CASSPGGQRSYNEQFF. CDR3 DNA: TGCGCCAGCAGTCCGGGGGGGCAAAGATCCTACAATGAGCAGTTCTTC. V gene TRBV10-1 combines with J gene TRBJ2-1; TRBD2 aligns across 8 bases. With V trimmed by 5 bases and J by 1 base, 7 bases remained unmatched. The CDR3 runs 16 residues. Germline V gives CDR1 WNHNN, CDR2 SYGVQD (reference sequence).